This entry lists 24 T cell receptor beta chains sequenced from one sample in a study of blood T cell repertoires in COVID-19. The method was immunoSEQ multiplex PCR; TCRdb's version includes in-frame clones alone and lacks a portion of them. Among around 100,000 clones listed, around 90% were seen once. The sample taken for sequencing was peripheral blood. These receptors all come from a man aged 45 to 65 with COVID-19, enrolled during active disease.

The gene calls are TRBV10-1 and TRBJ2-7; weak D call: TRBD1 (6 bases). Per germline, CDR1 WNHNN and CDR2 SYGVQD (reference sequence). This CDR3 region has 13 residues. V dropped 0 bases and J dropped 10 bases, with 13 bases sitting between them. The CDR3 coding sequence is TGCGCCAGCAGTGAGTCCCAGGGGACGAGACAGTACTTC. Amino acid sequence: CASSESQGTRQYF.

This clone came up a few times. This chain uses TRBV6-2 or TRBV6-3 with TRBJ2-1, with 7 bases fitting TRBD1. Germline CDR1 MNHEY, CDR2 SVGEGT. Trimming cost V 3 bases and J 8 bases; bases outside gene matches: 7. The CDR3 totals 14 residues. CDR3 amino acids: CASSYGRGGYEQFF. The DNA for the CDR3 is TGTGCCAGCAGTTATGGGCGAGGGGGCTATGAGCAGTTCTTC.

The CDR3 spells CASSQGGGLAPNEQFF. CDR3 in DNA: TGCGCCAGCAGCCAAGGGGGGGGACTAGCACCCAATGAGCAGTTCTTC. The chain employs TRBV4-1 and TRBJ2-1; 9 bases map to TRBD2. This CDR3 comprises 16 residues. Unmatched junction bases numbered 7, after V lost 1 base and J lost 6 bases. Germline CDR1 MGHRA, CDR2 YSYEKL.

The chain is built from TRBV10-3 and TRBJ1-1, with no clear D. V was cut by 6 bases and J by 10 bases, with 9 bases left in between. Germline V gene sequence: CDR1 ENHRY, CDR2 SYGVKD. The CDR3 consists of 10 residues. CDR3 coding DNA: TGTGCCATCAGCGACACCGGAGCTTTCTTT. This translates into CAISDTGAFF.

This clone has just one count. The gene calls are TRBV5-1 and TRBJ2-7, with 8 bases matching TRBD1. J gave up 4 bases and V 4 bases, and 7 bases lay outside the gene matches. This CDR3 has 14 residues. CDR1 and CDR2 (germline): SGHRS, YFSETQ. Here the CDR3 reads CASSPGTGPYEQYF. CDR3 in DNA: TGCGCCAGCAGCCCGGGGACAGGTCCTTACGAGCAGTACTTC.

The chain is built from TRBV12-3 or TRBV12-4 and TRBJ2-7, with a possible D match to TRBD1 (5 bases). Trimming stripped 2 bases from V and 9 bases from J, with 8 bases between. There are 11 residues in the CDR3. CDR3 DNA sequence: TGTGCCAGCAGTTTAAGGGGTGCGCAGTACTTC. Its protein is CASSLRGAQYF.

The rearrangement joins TRBV11-2 to TRBJ2-2; no definite D call. Germline-derived CDR1 and CDR2 are SGHAT and FQNNGV. The CDR3 runs 15 residues. Trimming stripped 3 bases from V and 0 bases from J, with 8 bases between. The CDR3 bases are TGTGCCAGCAGCTTTGTCAGCGCGAACACCGGGGAGCTGTTTTTT. It specifies CASSFVSANTGELFF.

This chain joins TRBV6-5 and TRBJ1-1; TRBD1 agrees at 7 bases. Germline loops: CDR1 MNHEY, CDR2 SVGAGI. The CDR3 sequence is 16 residues long. The ends lost 4 bases at V and 6 bases at J; junction bases unmatched: 14. CDR3 region: CASSWNSGQINPEAFF. CDR3 bases: TGTGCCAGCAGTTGGAATTCGGGACAGATTAACCCTGAAGCTTTCTTT.

The gene calls are TRBV7-9 and TRBJ2-2, with D uncertain. V lost 7 bases to trimming and J lost 5 bases, with 11 bases between them. There are 13 residues in the CDR3. The germline gives CDR1 SEHNR, CDR2 FQNEAQ (reference sequence). CDR3: CASTLERTGELFF. The DNA of the CDR3 is TGTGCCAGCACCTTGGAGAGGACCGGGGAGCTGTTTTTT.

CDR3 loop: CASTGKNSGNTIYF. Written as DNA, the CDR3 is TGTGCCAGCACCGGGAAGAACTCTGGAAACACCATATATTTT. The genes are TRBV6-6 and TRBJ1-3; D call uncertain. The germline V gene has CDR1 MNHNY and CDR2 SVGAGI (reference sequence). This CDR3 spans 14 amino acids. Trimming took off 7 bases at V and 0 bases at J, with 10 bases between the two ends.

This chain uses TRBV4-1 with TRBJ2-7; D is perhaps TRBD1 (6 bases). This CDR3 has 16 residues. Germline CDR1 is MGHRA and CDR2 is YSYEKL. V was cut by 5 bases and J by 7 bases, with 24 bases left in between. The CDR3 is CASSSGAYSSVGEQYF. DNA for the CDR3: TGCGCCAGCAGCTCAGGGGCCTACTCGTCCGTGGGGGAGCAGTACTTC.

V is TRBV5-6 and J is TRBJ1-2; D is perhaps TRBD1 (5 bases). The V end was cut by 3 bases, the J end by 2 bases, with 11 bases between. This CDR3 comprises 14 residues. Germline V gene lookup returns CDR1 SGHDT and CDR2 YYEEEE. The CDR3 DNA follows: TGTGCCAGCAGCTGGGGGGGAGCCAACTATGGCTACACCTTC. Translating gives CASSWGGANYGYTF.

This clone was observed a single time. This chain uses TRBV10-1 with TRBJ2-7; 9 bases align to TRBD1. CDR3 size: 16 residues. The V segment lost 5 bases and the J segment 4 bases; nucleotides outside the gene matches: 12. Germline CDR1 is WNHNN and CDR2 is SYGVQD (reference sequence). CDR3 protein: CASSHNLGQGIYEQYF. The CDR3 nucleotides read TGCGCCAGCAGTCACAACCTGGGACAGGGAATTTACGAGCAGTACTTC.

The sample holds a few counts of this clone. The chain carries TRBV27 and TRBJ1-6, with D possibly matching TRBD1 (6 bases). CDR1 MNHEY and CDR2 SMNVEV come from the germline V gene (reference sequence). The V gene lost 6 bases and the J gene lost 0 bases, with 9 bases spanning the gap. This CDR3 comprises 15 residues. CDR3 DNA sequence: TGTGCCAGCAGAGGACAGAACTCCTATAATTCACCCCTCCACTTT. Residues: CASRGQNSYNSPLHF.

The chain couples TRBV11-3 to TRBJ1-6, with TRBD1 matching 9 bases. CDR3 length: 23 residues. CDR1 SGHNT and CDR2 YENEEA come from the germline V gene. The ends lost 0 bases at V and 0 bases at J; junction bases unmatched: 18. CDR3 DNA sequence: TGTGCCAGCAGCTTAGACTGGGACAGGGAGTTTTTGGTGGAGGACTCCTATAATTCACCCCTCCACTTT. Protein: CASSLDWDREFLVEDSYNSPLHF.

The chain combines TRBV7-2 with TRBJ1-1; 7 bases align to TRBD1. The length of the CDR3 is 13 residues. Germline V gene sequence: CDR1 SGHTA, CDR2 FQGNSA. Trimming at V came to 8 bases and at J to 5 bases, leaving 8 bases not matched to a gene. This chain's CDR3 is CASRRQGRTEAFF. The CDR3 region has the DNA TGTGCCAGCCGCCGACAGGGAAGGACTGAAGCTTTCTTT.

Only one count was recorded for this clone. This chain connects TRBV11-2 to TRBJ2-5; D may be TRBD1 (5 bases). The CDR3 sequence is 14 residues long. Germline CDR1 is SGHAT and CDR2 is FQNNGV. V was trimmed by 4 bases and J by 3 bases, leaving 12 bases between them. CDR3 bases: TGTGCCAGCAGCTCGACAGTCTGGGAAGAGACCCAGTACTTC. Its protein is CASSSTVWEETQYF.

The rearrangement uses TRBV6-1 and TRBJ1-2, with D unresolved. There are 13 residues in the CDR3. Per the germline V gene, CDR1 is MNHNS and CDR2 is SASEGT. Trimming cost V 3 bases and J 0 bases, with 5 bases left between them. The CDR3 spells CASSDLANYGYTF. In DNA, the CDR3 is TGTGCCAGCAGTGATCTTGCTAACTATGGCTACACCTTC.

The chain is built from TRBV30 and TRBJ1-2, with D tentatively TRBD1 (5 bases). CDR3 length: 14 residues. The germline V gene has CDR1 GTSNPN and CDR2 SVGIG (reference sequence). The V and J ends lost 5 bases and 6 bases respectively, with 19 bases between them. The CDR3, as DNA: TGTGCCTGGGCCAGGTGGGGGGTTACGGATGGCTACACCTTC. Its protein product is CAWARWGVTDGYTF. Supplemented by reference TRBV30 and TRBJ1-2, the full variable domain reads SQTIHQWPATLVQPVGSPLSLECTVEGTSNPNLYWYRQAAGRGLQLLFYSVGIGQISSEVPQNLSASRPQDRQFILSSKKLLLSDSGFYLCAWARWGVTDGYTFGSGTRLTVV.

V gene TRBV6-6 combines with J gene TRBJ1-1; TRBD1 agrees at 7 bases. The germline V gene has CDR1 MNHNY and CDR2 SVGAGI (reference sequence). CDR3 length: 16 amino acids. The V and J ends lost 6 bases and 3 bases, in that order; junction bases with no gene match: 13. CDR3 loop: CASSDRVNPKDTEAFF. CDR3 DNA: TGTGCCAGCAGCGACAGGGTCAACCCAAAGGACACTGAAGCTTTCTTT.

This clone was detected only a few times. The chain is built from TRBV6-2 or TRBV6-3 and TRBJ2-1; D ambiguous. The germline V gene has CDR1 MNHEY and CDR2 SVGEGT. The CDR3 loop spans 12 amino acids. Deletions cut 2 bases from V and 11 bases from J, with 10 bases between. The CDR3 nucleotides read TGTGCCAGCAGTTACCAGCTGGGCCAGCAGTTCTTC. It codes for CASSYQLGQQFF.

The rearrangement joins TRBV27 to TRBJ1-2; D may be TRBD1 (5 bases). CDR1 and CDR2 from the germline V gene are MNHEY and SMNVEV (reference sequence). CDR3 length: 13 amino acids. Trimming took off 5 bases at V and 3 bases at J, with 10 bases between the two ends. For the CDR3, the DNA is TGTGCCAGCAGTCCTGCGGGGGACTATGGCTACACCTTC. Encoded protein: CASSPAGDYGYTF.

This clone came up once. The rearrangement links TRBV19 to TRBJ1-2, with D uncertain. CDR1 is LNHDA and CDR2 is SQIVND in the germline V gene (reference sequence). This CDR3 is 17 amino acids long. Trimming pared 7 bases from V and 4 bases from J, leaving 25 bases between. The chain's CDR3 is CASIDYPMTAGSYGYTF. The CDR3 DNA reads as TGTGCCAGTATTGATTATCCCATGACGGCGGGGAGCTATGGCTACACCTTC. The full variable domain, completed using reference TRBV19 and TRBJ1-2, is DGGITQSPKYLFRKEGQNVTLSCEQNLNHDAMYWYRQDPGQGLRLIYYSQIVNDFQKGDIAEGYSVSREKKESFPLTVTSAQKNPTAFYLCASIDYPMTAGSYGYTFGSGTRLTVV.

This chain uses TRBV5-4 with TRBJ1-2, with 8 positions matching TRBD1. CDR1 and CDR2 from the germline V gene are SGHNT and YYREEE (reference sequence). The CDR3 extends over 16 amino acids. The trim removed 7 bases at V and 4 bases at J, leaving 15 bases unmatched. The CDR3 DNA reads as TGTGCCAGCTCAGAGGACAGGGTAGTACGGACCTATGGCTACACCTTC. Translation gives CASSEDRVVRTYGYTF.